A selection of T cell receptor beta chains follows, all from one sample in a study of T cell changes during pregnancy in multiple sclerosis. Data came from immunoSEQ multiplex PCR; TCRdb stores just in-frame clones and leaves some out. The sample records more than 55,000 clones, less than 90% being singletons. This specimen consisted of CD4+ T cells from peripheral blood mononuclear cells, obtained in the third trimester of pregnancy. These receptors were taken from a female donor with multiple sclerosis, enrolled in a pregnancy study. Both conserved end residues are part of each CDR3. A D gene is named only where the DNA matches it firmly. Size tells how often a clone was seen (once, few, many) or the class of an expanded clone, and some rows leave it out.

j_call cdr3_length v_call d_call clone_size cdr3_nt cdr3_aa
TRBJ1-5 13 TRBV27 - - TGTGCCAGCAGTTTGATGGGGCAACAGCCCCAGCATTTT CASSLMGQQPQHF
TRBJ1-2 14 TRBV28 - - TGTGCCAGCAGTCCCGACCTCGGAGGGTATGGCTACACCTTC CASSPDLGGYGYTF
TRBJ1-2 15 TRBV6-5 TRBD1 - TGTGCCAGCAGTTCCCCGACAGGGGGAGGAGAAGGCTACACCTTC CASSSPTGGGEGYTF
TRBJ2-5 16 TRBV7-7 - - TGTGCCAGCAGCTTAGATCAGGGGATAGGTGTAGAGACCCAGTACTTC CASSLDQGIGVETQYF
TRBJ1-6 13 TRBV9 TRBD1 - TGTGCCAGCAGCGGGGACAGCTATTCACCCCTCCACTTT CASSGDSYSPLHF
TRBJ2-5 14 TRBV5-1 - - TGCGCCAGCAGCTTGCCAGGGCCCCAAGAGACCCAGTACTTC CASSLPGPQETQYF
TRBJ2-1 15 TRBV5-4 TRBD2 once TGTGCCAGCAGCTTAAGCGGGAGTTACAGCGATGAGCAGTTCTTC CASSLSGSYSDEQFF
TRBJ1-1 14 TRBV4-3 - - TGCGCCAGCAGCCAGACCGACAGTTGGTCTGAAGCTTTCTTT CASSQTDSWSEAFF
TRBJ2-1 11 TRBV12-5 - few TGTGCTAGTGGTCTCCCGGATGAGCAGTTCTTC CASGLPDEQFF
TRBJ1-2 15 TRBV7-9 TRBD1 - TGTGCCAGCAGCTTAATCGGACAGGGACCCTATGGCTACACCTTC CASSLIGQGPYGYTF
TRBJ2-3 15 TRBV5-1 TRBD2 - TGCGCCAGCTGGAGGGGCGGGAGCGTCACAGATACGCAGTATTTT CASWRGGSVTDTQYF
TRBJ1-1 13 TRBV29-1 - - TGCAGCGCTACAGGGAGATTGAACACTGAAGCTTTCTTT CSATGRLNTEAFF
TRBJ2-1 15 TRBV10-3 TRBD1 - TGTGCCATCAGTCACACCGGGACAGACTACAATGAGCAGTTCTTC CAISHTGTDYNEQFF
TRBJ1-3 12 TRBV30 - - TGTGCCTGGAGAGCCTCTGGAAACACCATATATTTT CAWRASGNTIYF
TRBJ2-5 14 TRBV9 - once TGTGCCAGCAGCGTAGCTCCTACTAAAGAGACCCAGTACTTC CASSVAPTKETQYF
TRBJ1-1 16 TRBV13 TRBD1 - TGTGCCAGCAGCAGGGACAGGGGGCCAGACATCACTGAAGCTTTCTTT CASSRDRGPDITEAFF
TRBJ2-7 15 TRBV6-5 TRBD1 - TGTGCCAGCAGTCCAATTGGACAGGCCTCCTACGAGCAGTACTTC CASSPIGQASYEQYF